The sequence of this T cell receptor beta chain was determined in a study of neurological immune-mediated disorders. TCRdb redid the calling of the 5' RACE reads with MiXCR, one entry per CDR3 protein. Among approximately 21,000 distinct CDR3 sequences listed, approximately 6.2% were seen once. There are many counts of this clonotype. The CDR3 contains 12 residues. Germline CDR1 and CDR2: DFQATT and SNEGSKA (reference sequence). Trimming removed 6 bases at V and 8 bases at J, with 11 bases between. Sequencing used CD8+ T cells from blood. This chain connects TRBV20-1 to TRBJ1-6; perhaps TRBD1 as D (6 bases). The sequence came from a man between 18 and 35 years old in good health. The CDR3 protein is CSAPGVDSPLHF. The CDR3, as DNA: TGCAGTGCCCCAGGGGTAGATTCACCCCTCCACTTT.